Described below is a single T cell receptor beta chain sequence and its context. What it recognizes is unknown. Measured with immunoSEQ multiplex PCR; TCRdb has only the in-frame clones, and not every one. This table holds 44,000 or so clones, around 90% found once. V lost 5 bases and J 7 bases, leaving 17 bases between the germline ends. The CDR3 runs 14 residues. Germline CDR1 reads SNHLY; CDR2 reads FYNNEI. This sample stems from a study of OX40 agonist ivuxolimab in advanced cancers. As for the study in general: Dose-escalation patients suffered from hepatocellular carcinoma, melanoma, renal cell or head and neck cancer. Aged about 20 to 85 with a mean of approximately 60 years, they were around 83% male. Whole-study results and caveats: CD8+ T cells averaged more expanded clones than CD4+.

This chain connects TRBV2 to TRBJ1-2, with D hard to call. This receptor was obtained from an adult with an advanced solid tumor such as melanoma, head and neck, liver or kidney cancer. The sequences come from CD4+ or CD8+ T cells sorted from blood, collected in a trial of the OX40 agonist ivuxolimab. CDR3 in DNA: TGTGCCAGCAGTTATACTGGGGATAGCGGTGGCTACACCTTC. This encodes CASSYTGDSGGYTF.